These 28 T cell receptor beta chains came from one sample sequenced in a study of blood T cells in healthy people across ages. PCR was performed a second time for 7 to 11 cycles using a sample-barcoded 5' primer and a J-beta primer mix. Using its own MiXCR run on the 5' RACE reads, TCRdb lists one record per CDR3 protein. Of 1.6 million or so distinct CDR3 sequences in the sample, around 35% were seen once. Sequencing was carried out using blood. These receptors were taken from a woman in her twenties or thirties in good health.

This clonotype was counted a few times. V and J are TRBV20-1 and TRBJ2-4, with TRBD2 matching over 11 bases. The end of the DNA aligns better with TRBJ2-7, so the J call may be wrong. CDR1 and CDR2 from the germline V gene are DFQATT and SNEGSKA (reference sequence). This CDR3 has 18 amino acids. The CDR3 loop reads CSARALSGGEISEYEQYF. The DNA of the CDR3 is TGCAGTGCTAGAGCACTTAGCGGGGGGGAAATCTCAGAGTACGAGCAGTACTTC.

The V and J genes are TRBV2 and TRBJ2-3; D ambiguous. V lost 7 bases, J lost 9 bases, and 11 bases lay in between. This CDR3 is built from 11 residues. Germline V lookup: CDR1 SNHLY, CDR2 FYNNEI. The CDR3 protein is CASMAEPTQYF. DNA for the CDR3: TGTGCCAGCATGGCGGAGCCGACGCAGTATTTT.

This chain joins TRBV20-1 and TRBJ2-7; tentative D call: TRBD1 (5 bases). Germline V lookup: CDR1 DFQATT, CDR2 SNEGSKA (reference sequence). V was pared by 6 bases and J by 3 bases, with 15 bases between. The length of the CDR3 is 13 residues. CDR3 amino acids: CSADDRINYEQYF. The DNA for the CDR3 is TGCAGTGCCGACGACAGAATTAACTACGAGCAGTACTTC.

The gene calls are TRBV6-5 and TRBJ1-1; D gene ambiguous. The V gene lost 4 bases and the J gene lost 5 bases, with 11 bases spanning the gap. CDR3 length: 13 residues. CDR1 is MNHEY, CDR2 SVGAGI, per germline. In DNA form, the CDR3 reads TGTGCCAGCAGTTTGAAGTCGAGAACTGAAGCTTTCTTT. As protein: CASSLKSRTEAFF.

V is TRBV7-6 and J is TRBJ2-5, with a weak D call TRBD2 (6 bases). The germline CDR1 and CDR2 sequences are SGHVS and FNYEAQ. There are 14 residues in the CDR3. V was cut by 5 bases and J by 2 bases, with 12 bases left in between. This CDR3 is CASSALAIQETQYF. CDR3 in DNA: TGTGCCAGCAGCGCTCTAGCGATTCAAGAGACCCAGTACTTC.

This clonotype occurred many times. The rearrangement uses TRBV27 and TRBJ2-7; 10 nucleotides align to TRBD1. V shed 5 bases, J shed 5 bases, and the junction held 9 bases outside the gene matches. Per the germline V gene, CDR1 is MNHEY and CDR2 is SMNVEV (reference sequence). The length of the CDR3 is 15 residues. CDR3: CASSPRGTGVDEQYF. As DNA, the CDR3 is TGTGCCAGCAGTCCACGAGGGACAGGGGTGGACGAGCAGTACTTC.

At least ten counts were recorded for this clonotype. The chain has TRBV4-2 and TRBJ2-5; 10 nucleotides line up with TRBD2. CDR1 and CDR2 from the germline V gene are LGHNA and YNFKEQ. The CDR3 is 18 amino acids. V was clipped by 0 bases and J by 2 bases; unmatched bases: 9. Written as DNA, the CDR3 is TGTGCCAGCAGCCAAGATCTAAGCGGGGGGGCCTTACAAGAGACCCAGTACTTC. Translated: CASSQDLSGGALQETQYF.

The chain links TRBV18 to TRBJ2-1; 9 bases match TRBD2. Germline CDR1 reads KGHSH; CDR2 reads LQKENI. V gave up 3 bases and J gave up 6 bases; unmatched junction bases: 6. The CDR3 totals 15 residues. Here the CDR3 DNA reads TGTGCCAGCTCACCTAGCGGGGGCTCGTCCAATGAGCAGTTCTTC. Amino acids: CASSPSGGSSNEQFF.

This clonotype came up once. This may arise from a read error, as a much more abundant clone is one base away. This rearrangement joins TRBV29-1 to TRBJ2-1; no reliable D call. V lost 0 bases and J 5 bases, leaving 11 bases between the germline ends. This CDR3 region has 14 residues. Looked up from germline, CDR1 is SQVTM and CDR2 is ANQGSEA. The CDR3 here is CSVEDMVVDNEQFF. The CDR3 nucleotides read TGCAGCGTTGAAGATATGGTAGTGGACAATGAGCAGTTCTTC.

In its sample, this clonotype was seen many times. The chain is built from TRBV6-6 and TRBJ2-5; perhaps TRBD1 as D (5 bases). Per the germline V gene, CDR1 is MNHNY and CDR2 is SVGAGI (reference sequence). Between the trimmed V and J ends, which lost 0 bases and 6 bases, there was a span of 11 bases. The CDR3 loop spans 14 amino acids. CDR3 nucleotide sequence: TGTGCCAGCAGTTACTCAGACAGTGACAAGACCCAGTACTTC. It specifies CASSYSDSDKTQYF.

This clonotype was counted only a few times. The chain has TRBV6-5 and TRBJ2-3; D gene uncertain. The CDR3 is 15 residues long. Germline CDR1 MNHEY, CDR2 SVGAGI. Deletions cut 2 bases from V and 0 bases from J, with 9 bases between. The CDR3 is CASSYEASSTDTQYF. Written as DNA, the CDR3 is TGTGCCAGCAGTTACGAAGCTTCTAGCACAGATACGCAGTATTTT.

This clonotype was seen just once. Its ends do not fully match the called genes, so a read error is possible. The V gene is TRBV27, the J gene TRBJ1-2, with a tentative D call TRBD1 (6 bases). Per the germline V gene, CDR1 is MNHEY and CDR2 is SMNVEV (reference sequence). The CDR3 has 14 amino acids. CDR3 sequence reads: CASSRSTGPYDYTF. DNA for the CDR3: TGTGCCAGCAGTCGATCTACAGGGCCCTATGACTACACCTTC.

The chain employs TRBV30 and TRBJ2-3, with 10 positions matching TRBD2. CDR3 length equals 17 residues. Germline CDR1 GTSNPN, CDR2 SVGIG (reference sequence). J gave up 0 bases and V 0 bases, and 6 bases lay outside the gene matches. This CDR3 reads CAWSVPRLAGSTDTQYF. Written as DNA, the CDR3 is TGTGCCTGGAGTGTACCCAGACTAGCGGGTAGCACAGATACGCAGTATTTT.

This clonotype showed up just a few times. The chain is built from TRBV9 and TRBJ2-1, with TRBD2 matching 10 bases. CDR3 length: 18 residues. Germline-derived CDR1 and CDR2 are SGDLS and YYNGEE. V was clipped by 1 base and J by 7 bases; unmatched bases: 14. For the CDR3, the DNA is TGTGCCAGCAGCGTATTTTCCAGCGGGGGGGCCTTAATGAATGAGCAGTTCTTC. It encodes CASSVFSSGGALMNEQFF.

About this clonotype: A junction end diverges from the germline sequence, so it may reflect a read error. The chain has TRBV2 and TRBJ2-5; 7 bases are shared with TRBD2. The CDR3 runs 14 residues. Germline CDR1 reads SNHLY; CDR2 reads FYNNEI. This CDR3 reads CASRPGTTQETQCF. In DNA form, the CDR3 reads TGTGCCAGCCGCCCCGGGACTACCCAAGAGACCCAGTGCTTC.

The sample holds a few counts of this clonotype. The CDR3 DNA reads as TGCGCCAGCAGCTCGGAAGCTAACGAGCAGTACTTC. Amino acids: CASSSEANEQYF. The J gene is TRBJ2-7, the V gene TRBV5-1; D gene unclear. Between the trimmed V and J ends, which lost 3 bases and 5 bases, there was a span of 9 bases. Germline-derived CDR1 and CDR2 are SGHRS and YFSETQ. The CDR3 consists of 12 residues.

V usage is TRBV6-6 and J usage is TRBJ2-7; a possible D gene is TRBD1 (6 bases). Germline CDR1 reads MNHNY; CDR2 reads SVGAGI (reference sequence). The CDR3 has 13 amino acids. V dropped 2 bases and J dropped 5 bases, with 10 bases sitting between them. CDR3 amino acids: CASSYRDKDEQYF. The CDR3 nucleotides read TGTGCCAGCAGTTACCGGGACAAGGACGAGCAGTACTTC.

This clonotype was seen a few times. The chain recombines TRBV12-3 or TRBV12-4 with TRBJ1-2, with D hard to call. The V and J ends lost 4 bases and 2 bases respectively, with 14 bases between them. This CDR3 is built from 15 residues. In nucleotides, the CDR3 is TGTGCCAGCAGTTCTAATCCGGCAGAGAACTATGGCTACACCTTC. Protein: CASSSNPAENYGYTF.

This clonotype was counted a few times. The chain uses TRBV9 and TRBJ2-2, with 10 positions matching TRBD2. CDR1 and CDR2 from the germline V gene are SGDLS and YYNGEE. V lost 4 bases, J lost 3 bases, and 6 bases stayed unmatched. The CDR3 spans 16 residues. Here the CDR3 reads CASSTQRGGDTGELFF. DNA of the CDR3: TGTGCCAGCAGCACCCAGCGGGGGGGGGACACCGGGGAGCTGTTTTTT.

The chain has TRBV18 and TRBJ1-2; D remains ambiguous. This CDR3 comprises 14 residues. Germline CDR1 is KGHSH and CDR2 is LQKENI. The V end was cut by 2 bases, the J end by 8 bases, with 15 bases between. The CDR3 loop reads CASSPKMDLWGYTF. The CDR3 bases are TGTGCCAGCTCACCAAAAATGGATCTTTGGGGCTACACCTTC.

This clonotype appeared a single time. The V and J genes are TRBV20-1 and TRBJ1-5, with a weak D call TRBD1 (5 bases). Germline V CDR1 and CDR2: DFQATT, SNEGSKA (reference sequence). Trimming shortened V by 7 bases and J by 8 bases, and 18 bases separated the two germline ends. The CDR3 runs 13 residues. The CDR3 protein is CSVWGGAWEPQHF. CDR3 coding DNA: TGCAGTGTTTGGGGGGGAGCTTGGGAGCCCCAGCATTTT.

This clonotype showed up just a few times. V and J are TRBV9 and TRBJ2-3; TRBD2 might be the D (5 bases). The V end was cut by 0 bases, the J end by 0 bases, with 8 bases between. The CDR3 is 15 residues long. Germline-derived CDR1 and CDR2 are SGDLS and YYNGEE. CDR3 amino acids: CASSVGESSTDTQYF. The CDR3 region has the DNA TGTGCCAGCAGCGTAGGGGAGTCTAGCACAGATACGCAGTATTTT.

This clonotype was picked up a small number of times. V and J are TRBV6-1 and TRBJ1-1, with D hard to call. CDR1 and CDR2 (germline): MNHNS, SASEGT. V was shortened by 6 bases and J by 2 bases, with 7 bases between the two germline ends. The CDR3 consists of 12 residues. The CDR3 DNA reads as TGTGCCAGCAGCCGGATTAACACTGAAGCTTTCTTT. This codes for CASSRINTEAFF.

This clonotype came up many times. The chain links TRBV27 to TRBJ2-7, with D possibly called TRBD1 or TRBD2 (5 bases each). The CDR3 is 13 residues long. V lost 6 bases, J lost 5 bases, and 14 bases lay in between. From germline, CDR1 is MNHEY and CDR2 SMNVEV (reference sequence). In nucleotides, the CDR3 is TGTGCCAGCAGGCTCGGGACGGTCCACGAGCAGTACTTC. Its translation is CASRLGTVHEQYF.

DNA of the CDR3: TGCAGTGCTAGCCCTCTAAGTAGCGGGGGGGACCCTCGGAGCGATGAGCAGTTCTTC. This gives the protein CSASPLSSGGDPRSDEQFF. The chain is built from TRBV20-1 and TRBJ2-1; the match to TRBD2 covers 11 bases. The CDR3 contains 19 residues. V lost 3 bases, J lost 8 bases, and 21 bases stayed unmatched. Germline V gene data show CDR1 as DFQATT and CDR2 as SNEGSKA (reference sequence).

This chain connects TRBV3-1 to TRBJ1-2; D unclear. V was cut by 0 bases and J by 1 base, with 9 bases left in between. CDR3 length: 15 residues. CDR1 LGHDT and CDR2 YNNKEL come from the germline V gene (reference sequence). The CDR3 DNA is TGTGCCAGCAGCCAAGAGGGAGGGAATAACTATGGCTACACCTTC. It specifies CASSQEGGNNYGYTF.

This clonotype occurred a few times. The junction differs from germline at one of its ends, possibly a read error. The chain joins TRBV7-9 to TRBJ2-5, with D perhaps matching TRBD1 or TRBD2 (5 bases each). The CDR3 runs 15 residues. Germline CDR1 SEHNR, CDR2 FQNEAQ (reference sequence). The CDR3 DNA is TGTGCCAGCAGCCTAGCTCAGGGACCAGAAGAGACCCAGTACTTC. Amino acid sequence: CASSLAQGPEETQYF. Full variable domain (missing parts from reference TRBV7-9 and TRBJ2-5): DTGVSQNPRHKITKRGQNVTFRCDPISEHNRLYWYRQTLGQGPEFLTYFQNEAQLEKSRLLSDRFSAERPKGSFSTLEIQRTEQGDSAMYLCASSLAQGPEETQYFGPGTRLLVL.

This CDR3 is CSARDHAELTYEQYF. The CDR3 region has the DNA TGCAGTGCTAGAGATCACGCAGAACTCACCTACGAGCAGTACTTC. The chain recombines TRBV20-1 with TRBJ2-7; D ambiguous. Trimming removed 0 bases at V and 2 bases at J, with 14 bases between. The CDR3 is 15 amino acids. Germline V lookup: CDR1 DFQATT, CDR2 SNEGSKA (reference sequence).